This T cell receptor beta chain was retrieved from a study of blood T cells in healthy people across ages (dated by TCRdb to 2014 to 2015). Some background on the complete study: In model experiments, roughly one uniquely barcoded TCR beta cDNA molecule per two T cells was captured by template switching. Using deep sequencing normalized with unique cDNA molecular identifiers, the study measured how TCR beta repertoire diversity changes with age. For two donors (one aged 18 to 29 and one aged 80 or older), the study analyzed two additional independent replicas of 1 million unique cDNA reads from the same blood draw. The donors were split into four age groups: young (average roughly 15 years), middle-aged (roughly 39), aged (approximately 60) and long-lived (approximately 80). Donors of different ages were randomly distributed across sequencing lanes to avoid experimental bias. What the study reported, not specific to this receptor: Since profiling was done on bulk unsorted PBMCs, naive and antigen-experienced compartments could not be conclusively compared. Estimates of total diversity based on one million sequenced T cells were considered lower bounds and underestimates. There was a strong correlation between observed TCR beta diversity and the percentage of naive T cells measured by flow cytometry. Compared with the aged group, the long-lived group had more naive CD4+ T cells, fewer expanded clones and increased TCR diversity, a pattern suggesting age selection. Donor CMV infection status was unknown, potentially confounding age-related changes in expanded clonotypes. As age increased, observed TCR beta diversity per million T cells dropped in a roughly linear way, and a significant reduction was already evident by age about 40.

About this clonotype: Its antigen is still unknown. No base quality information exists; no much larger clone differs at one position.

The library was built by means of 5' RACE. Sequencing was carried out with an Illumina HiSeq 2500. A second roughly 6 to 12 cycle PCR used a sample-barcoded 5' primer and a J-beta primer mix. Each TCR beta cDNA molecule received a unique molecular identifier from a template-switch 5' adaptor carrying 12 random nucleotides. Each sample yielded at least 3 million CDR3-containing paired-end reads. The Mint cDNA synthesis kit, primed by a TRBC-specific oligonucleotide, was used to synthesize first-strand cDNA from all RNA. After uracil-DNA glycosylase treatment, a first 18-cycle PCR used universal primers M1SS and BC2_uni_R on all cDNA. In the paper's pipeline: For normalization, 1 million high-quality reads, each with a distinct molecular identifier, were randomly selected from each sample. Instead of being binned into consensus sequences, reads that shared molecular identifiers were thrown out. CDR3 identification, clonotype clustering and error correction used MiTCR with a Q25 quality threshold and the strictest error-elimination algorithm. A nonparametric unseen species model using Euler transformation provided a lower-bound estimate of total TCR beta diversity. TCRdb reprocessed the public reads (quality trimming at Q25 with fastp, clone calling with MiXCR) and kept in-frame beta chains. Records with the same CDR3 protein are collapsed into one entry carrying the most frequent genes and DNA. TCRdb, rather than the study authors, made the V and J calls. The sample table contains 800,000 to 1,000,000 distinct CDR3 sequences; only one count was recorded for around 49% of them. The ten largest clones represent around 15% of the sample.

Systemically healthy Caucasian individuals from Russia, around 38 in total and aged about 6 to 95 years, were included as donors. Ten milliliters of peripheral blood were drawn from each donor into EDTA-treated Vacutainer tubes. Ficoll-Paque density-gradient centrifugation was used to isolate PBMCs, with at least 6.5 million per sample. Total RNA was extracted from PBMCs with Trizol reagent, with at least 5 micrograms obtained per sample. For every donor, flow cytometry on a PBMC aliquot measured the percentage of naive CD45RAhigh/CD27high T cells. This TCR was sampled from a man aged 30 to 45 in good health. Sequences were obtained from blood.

The CDR3 protein: CSARERRIAGATNEQYF. The DNA reads as follows: TGCAGTGCTAGAGAAAGACGGATAGCGGGAGCTACCAATGAGCAGTACTTC. The rearrangement joined TRBV20-1 to TRBJ2-7; 9 nucleotides in the junction match TRBD2. Sequences DFQATT (CDR1) and SNEGSKA (CDR2) are obtained from the germline V gene (reference sequence). V is trimmed back by 0 bases and J by 7 bases, and the junction contains 16 bases that no gene match accounts for. Spanning cysteine to phenylalanine, the CDR3 consists of 17 amino acids. Just CDR3 DNA is preserved here, 51 bases in frame from base 1.